The present T cell receptor beta chain was sequenced within a study of T cells in Graves' hyperthyroidism and ophthalmopathy. Notes on the study in general: Among clonotypes expanded in thyroid above 0.001, most were also found in blood.

The investigators amplified TCR beta CDR3 regions from RNA transcripts. The HTBI primer set drove a first-round RT-PCR of the TCR CDR3. TCRdb itself ran the multiplex PCR reads through MiXCR, one entry per CDR3 protein. The repertoire holds 500,000 to 750,000 distinct CDR3 sequences, with 15% to 17% as singletons. Subjects aged 18 to 65 presented with newly diagnosed hyperthyroidism of less than 2 months' duration. Diagnoses were established using clinical symptoms, serum thyroxine and TRAb, thyroid ultrasound and orbital computed tomography. The CDR3 contains 17 residues. Germline loops: CDR1 MNHEY, CDR2 SVGEGT. V shed 0 bases and J 8 bases; nucleotides not matched to a gene: 6. Details on this clonotype: Its antigen is not identified.

The clonotype originates from a woman in her 30s with Graves' hyperthyroidism. The sequenced sample consisted of blood. The chain recombines TRBV6-2 or TRBV6-3 with TRBJ2-1; 14 bases are a match to TRBD2. In DNA, the CDR3 is TGTGCCAGCAGTTACTCGGGACTAGCGGGAGAGGTCGATGAGCAGTTCTTC. Protein: CASSYSGLAGEVDEQFF.